A single T cell receptor (beta chain) is shown here with its context. Its matching antigen is unknown. Produced via immunoSEQ multiplex PCR; TCRdb's table is partial and in-frame only. This sample has some 57,000 clones, with about 84% found just once. CDR1 and CDR2 from the germline V gene are SGHKS and YYEKEE (reference sequence). The junction had 10 bases not matched to a gene; V was cut back by 0 bases and J by 6 bases. The CDR3 contains 17 residues. This record comes from a study of OX40 agonist ivuxolimab in advanced cancers. As for the study in general: With a range of roughly 20 to 85, age averaged about 58 years, and more than 75% were male. Study conclusions and caveats: There were also nonresponders showing low normalized T-cell clonal expansion. Compared with others, partial responders at 0.1-3.0 mg/kg displayed clonal expansion among the lowest.

The sequenced sample was CD4+ or CD8+ T cells sorted from blood, obtained in a trial of the OX40 agonist ivuxolimab. This chain links TRBV5-5 with TRBJ2-2; TRBD1 matches at 8 bases. This sequence originates from an adult with an advanced solid tumor such as melanoma, head and neck, liver or kidney cancer. The DNA for the CDR3 is TGTGCCAGCAGCTTGGCCGGGACAGGTGGGCTGCCCGGGGAGCTGTTTTTT. This codes for CASSLAGTGGLPGELFF.